The 19 T cell receptor beta chains below come from one sample, sequenced in a study of read filtering for tumor transcriptome and immune sequencing. From approximately 430 ng of RNA, a library with molecular barcoded alpha/delta and beta/gamma adaptors was made. TCRdb reprocessed the reads with MiXCR, giving one entry per CDR3 protein. Of 35,000 to 50,000 distinct CDR3 sequences detected, over 11% appear once; the ten largest clones hold 5.5% to 8%. The sample was a population of CD138-negative cells sorted from bone marrow. These receptors were collected from a donor at least 40 years old with multiple myeloma.

This chain connects TRBV11-3 to TRBJ2-5; D may be TRBD2 (6 bases). The CDR3 runs 11 residues. The V and J ends lost 3 bases and 11 bases respectively, with 10 bases between them. Looked up from germline, CDR1 is SGHNT and CDR2 is YENEEA. CDR3 region: CASSFEGTQYF. In DNA, the CDR3 is TGTGCCAGCAGCTTCGAAGGGACTCAGTACTTC.

This chain joins TRBV7-9 and TRBJ2-5, with D tentatively TRBD1 (5 bases). V lost 3 bases, J lost 5 bases, and 16 bases lay in between. The germline CDR1 and CDR2 sequences are SEHNR and FQNEAQ (reference sequence). The CDR3 runs to 15 residues. Here the CDR3 reads CASSFRAPTEETQYF. In DNA, the CDR3 is TGTGCCAGCAGCTTCAGGGCGCCTACCGAGGAGACCCAGTACTTC.

The table lists this clonotype with a few counts. A single base separates this from a much larger clone, so it may be a read error. The gene calls are TRBV20-1 and TRBJ2-5; 12 nucleotides match TRBD2. CDR1 is DFQATT and CDR2 is SNEGSKA in the germline V gene (reference sequence). The CDR3 is made up of 14 amino acids. The CDR3 sequence: CSAQTSGGQETQCF. The CDR3 DNA follows: TGCAGTGCTCAGACTAGCGGGGGCCAAGAGACCCAGTGCTTC.

This clonotype has at least ten counts. V usage is TRBV5-1 and J usage is TRBJ2-2; 10 bases are a match to TRBD1. Per the germline V gene, CDR1 is SGHRS and CDR2 is YFSETQ. Germline trimming cut 0 bases from V and 5 bases from J; bases unmatched to any gene: 4. The CDR3 has 16 amino acids. CDR3 loop: CASSLDGTGVTGELFF. The CDR3 DNA follows: TGCGCCAGCAGCTTGGATGGGACAGGGGTGACCGGGGAGCTGTTTTTT.

This clonotype was seen at least ten times. This chain uses TRBV5-6 with TRBJ1-5; TRBD1 aligns across 9 bases. J gave up 5 bases and V 2 bases, and 8 bases lay outside the gene matches. From germline, CDR1 is SGHDT and CDR2 YYEEEE. The CDR3 totals 16 residues. The CDR3 protein is CASSFGTGSWDQPQHF. CDR3 nucleotide sequence: TGTGCCAGCAGCTTTGGGACAGGGAGTTGGGATCAGCCCCAGCATTTT.

This clonotype was recorded at least ten times. The chain links TRBV10-2 to TRBJ1-1, with TRBD1 matching 8 bases. The V gene's germline CDR1 is WSHSY and CDR2 SAAADI. The trim removed 6 bases at V and 5 bases at J, leaving 8 bases unmatched. The CDR3 spans 14 residues. The CDR3 DNA reads as TGCGCCAGCAGGGCTCAGGGGGCAGGAACTGAAGCTTTCTTT. This gives the protein CASRAQGAGTEAFF.

This clonotype was picked up many times. The V and J genes are TRBV5-4 and TRBJ2-1; the match to TRBD1 covers 8 bases. V lost 5 bases to trimming and J lost 3 bases; unmatched junction nucleotides: 7. The CDR3 covers 15 residues. Germline values: CDR1 SGHNT, CDR2 YYREEE (reference sequence). The CDR3 DNA reads as TGTGCCAGCAGTTCCGGCACAGGGGGCTACAATGAGCAGTTCTTC. Translating it yields CASSSGTGGYNEQFF.

This clonotype has at least ten counts. This chain joins TRBV5-1 and TRBJ1-6; the D gene is possibly TRBD1 (5 bases). This CDR3 contains 15 residues. The germline V and J ends were trimmed by 6 bases and 5 bases, with 15 bases remaining between them. Germline values: CDR1 SGHRS, CDR2 YFSETQ. The DNA for the CDR3 is TGCGCCAGCAACCTGCTCGGGGGGAATAATTCACCCCTCCACTTT. Translation: CASNLLGGNNSPLHF.

This clonotype was seen at least ten times. The V gene is TRBV4-1, the J gene TRBJ1-1; no firm D call. V was cut by 0 bases and J by 4 bases, with 6 bases left in between. The CDR3 runs 13 residues. Germline V CDR1 and CDR2: MGHRA, YSYEKL. The DNA for the CDR3 is TGCGCCAGCAGCCAAGAGGAGTTCACTGAAGCTTTCTTT. Translation: CASSQEEFTEAFF.

This clonotype has ten or more counts. The chain is built from TRBV5-1 and TRBJ2-7; no clear D. The CDR3 sequence is 13 residues long. Deletions cut 4 bases from V and 3 bases from J, with 11 bases between. The germline V gene has CDR1 SGHRS and CDR2 YFSETQ. The CDR3 region is CASSGDIDYEQYF. In nucleotides, the CDR3 is TGCGCCAGCAGCGGTGACATCGACTACGAGCAGTACTTC.

This clonotype occurred a few times. A single base separates this from a much larger clone, so it may be a read error. V gene TRBV7-9 combines with J gene TRBJ2-7, with 7 nucleotides matching TRBD1. Trimming removed 8 bases from V and 3 bases from J; junction bases left unmatched: 13. This CDR3 is 15 amino acids long. Germline V gene sequence: CDR1 SEHNR, CDR2 FQNEAQ (reference sequence). The CDR3 is CASRSSPGQNYEQYF. The CDR3 DNA follows: TGTGCCAGCCGCTCATCCCCGGGACAGAACTACGAGCAGTACTTC.

This clonotype was picked up a small number of times. A much larger clone differs from this one at a single base, so this may be a read error. The chain has TRBV20-1 and TRBJ2-4, with TRBD2 as a possible D gene (7 bases). The CDR3 is 14 residues long. Looked up from germline, CDR1 is DFQATT and CDR2 is SNEGSKA (reference sequence). CDR3 DNA sequence: TGCAGCTGTGGCGGGGGCGCATCCAAAAACACTCAGTACTTC. Its translation: CSCGGGASKNTQYF.

This clonotype was observed at least ten times. The chain couples TRBV3-1 to TRBJ2-3; the D gene is possibly TRBD2 (5 bases). Trimming stripped 1 base from V and 0 bases from J, with 5 bases between. The CDR3 has 14 residues. CDR1 and CDR2 (germline): LGHDT, YNNKEL (reference sequence). The CDR3, as DNA: TGTGCCAGCAGCCAAGCGGGAAGCACAGATACGCAGTATTTT. This sequence encodes CASSQAGSTDTQYF.

Details on this clonotype: A read error is likely here: a far larger clone is one base away. The CDR3 does not close with the conserved phenylalanine or tryptophan, likely indicating a read error. The V and J genes are TRBV11-2 and TRBJ1-1; D not resolved. The CDR3 spans 15 residues. V was cut by 1 base and J by 1 base, with 10 bases left in between. Germline V CDR1 and CDR2: SGHAT, FQNNGV. The CDR3 is CASSLGVRGNTEAFL. CDR3 nucleotide sequence: TGTGCCAGCAGCTTAGGGGTTCGGGGGAACACTGAAGCTTTCCTT.

This clonotype was seen only a few times. Since a far larger clone is one base different, this is likely a read error. V is TRBV5-5 and J is TRBJ2-3; either TRBD1 or TRBD2 may fit D (5 bases each). The germline V gene has CDR1 SGHKS and CDR2 YYEKEE (reference sequence). The length of the CDR3 is 14 residues. In nucleotides, the CDR3 is TGTGCCAGCAGCTGGACGGGACCCACAGATAGGCAGTATTTT. It specifies CASSWTGPTDRQYF. The variable domain in full, completed from reference TRBV5-5 and TRBJ2-3, reads DAGVTQSPTHLIKTRGQQVTLRCSPISGHKSVSWYQQVLGQGPQFIFQYYEKEERGRGNFPDRFSARQFPNYSSELNVNALLLGDSALYLCASSWTGPTDRQYFGPGTRLTVL.

This chain uses TRBV28 with TRBJ2-1, with 10 positions matching TRBD2. Germline CDR1 and CDR2: MDHEN and SYDVKM. Trimming removed 6 bases from V and 8 bases from J; junction bases left unmatched: 10. The CDR3 runs 15 residues. The CDR3 region is CASRNLLAGVYEQFF. The CDR3 DNA follows: TGTGCCAGCAGAAACCTCCTAGCGGGAGTTTATGAGCAGTTCTTC.

This chain links TRBV19 with TRBJ1-5; possibly TRBD1 for D (5 bases). Germline V gives CDR1 LNHDA, CDR2 SQIVND (reference sequence). This CDR3 has 14 amino acids. Trimming pared 6 bases from V and 6 bases from J, leaving 15 bases between. The CDR3 loop reads CASSSRGEGQPQHF. CDR3 bases: TGTGCCAGTAGCTCAAGGGGAGAGGGTCAGCCCCAGCATTTT.

This clonotype was found many times. The chain is built from TRBV19 and TRBJ2-3; D perhaps matches TRBD2 (5 bases). Germline V gene data show CDR1 as LNHDA and CDR2 as SQIVND (reference sequence). V gave up 7 bases and J gave up 5 bases, with 7 bases separating them. The CDR3 has 11 amino acids. CDR3: CASMSGDTQYF. Written as DNA, the CDR3 is TGTGCCAGTATGAGCGGAGATACGCAGTATTTT.

The table lists this clonotype with many counts. The chain couples TRBV5-1 to TRBJ1-5, with D uncertain. The CDR3 sequence is 13 residues long. The germline V gene encodes CDR1 SGHRS and CDR2 YFSETQ. V was shortened by 0 bases and J by 6 bases, with 7 bases between the two germline ends. CDR3 DNA: TGCGCCAGCAGCTTGGAGGGTAGTCAGCCCCAGCATTTT. Translation gives CASSLEGSQPQHF.